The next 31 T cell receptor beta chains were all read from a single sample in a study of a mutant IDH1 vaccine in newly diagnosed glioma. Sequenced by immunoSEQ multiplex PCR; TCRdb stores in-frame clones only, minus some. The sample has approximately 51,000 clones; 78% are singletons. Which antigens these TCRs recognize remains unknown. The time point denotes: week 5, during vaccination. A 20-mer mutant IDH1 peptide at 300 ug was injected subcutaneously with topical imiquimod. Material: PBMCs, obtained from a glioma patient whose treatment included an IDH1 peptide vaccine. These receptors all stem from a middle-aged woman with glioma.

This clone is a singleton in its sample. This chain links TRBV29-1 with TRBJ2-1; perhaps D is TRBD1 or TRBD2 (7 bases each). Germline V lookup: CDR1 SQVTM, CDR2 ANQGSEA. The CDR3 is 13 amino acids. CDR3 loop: CSIRGGAKNEQFF. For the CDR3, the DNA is TGCAGTATCAGGGGGGGGGCCAAAAATGAGCAGTTCTTC.

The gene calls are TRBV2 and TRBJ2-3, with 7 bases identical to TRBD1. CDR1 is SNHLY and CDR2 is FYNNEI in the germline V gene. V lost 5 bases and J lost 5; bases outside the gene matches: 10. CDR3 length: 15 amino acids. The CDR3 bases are TGTGCCAGCAGTAAGGACCTCTCAGGGGGAGATACGCAGTATTTT. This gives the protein CASSKDLSGGDTQYF.

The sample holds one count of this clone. For the CDR3, the DNA is TGCGCCAGCAGCTTGGTTACAGGGGGCGACTATGGCTACACCTTC. Residues: CASSLVTGGDYGYTF. V gene TRBV5-1 combines with J gene TRBJ1-2; 9 bases align to TRBD1. Per germline, CDR1 SGHRS and CDR2 YFSETQ. The length of the CDR3 is 15 residues. The V and J ends lost 0 bases and 3 bases, in that order; junction bases with no gene match: 3.

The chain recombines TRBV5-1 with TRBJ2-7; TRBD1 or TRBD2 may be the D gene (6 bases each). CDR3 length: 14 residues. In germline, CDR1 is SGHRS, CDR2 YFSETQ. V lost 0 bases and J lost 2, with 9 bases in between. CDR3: CASSLDGGPYEQYF. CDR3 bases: TGCGCCAGCAGCTTGGACGGGGGCCCCTACGAGCAGTACTTC.

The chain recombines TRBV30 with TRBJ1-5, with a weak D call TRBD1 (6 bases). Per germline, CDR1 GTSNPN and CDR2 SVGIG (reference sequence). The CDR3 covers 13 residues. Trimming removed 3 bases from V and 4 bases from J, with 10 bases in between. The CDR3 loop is CAWRRGMNQPQHF. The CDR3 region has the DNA TGTGCCTGGAGGAGGGGGATGAATCAGCCCCAGCATTTT.

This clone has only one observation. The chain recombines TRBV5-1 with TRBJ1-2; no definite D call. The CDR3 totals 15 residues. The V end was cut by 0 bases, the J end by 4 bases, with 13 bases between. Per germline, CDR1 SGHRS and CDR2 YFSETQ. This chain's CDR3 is CASSLAGSLPYGYTF. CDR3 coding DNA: TGCGCCAGCAGCTTGGCAGGTTCTCTTCCCTATGGCTACACCTTC.

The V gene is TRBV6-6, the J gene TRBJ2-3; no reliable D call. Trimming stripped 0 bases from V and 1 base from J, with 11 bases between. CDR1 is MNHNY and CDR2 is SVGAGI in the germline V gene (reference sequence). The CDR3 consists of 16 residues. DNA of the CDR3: TGTGCCAGCAGTTACTCGAGTGGGGTAGGCACAGATACGCAGTATTTT. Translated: CASSYSSGVGTDTQYF.

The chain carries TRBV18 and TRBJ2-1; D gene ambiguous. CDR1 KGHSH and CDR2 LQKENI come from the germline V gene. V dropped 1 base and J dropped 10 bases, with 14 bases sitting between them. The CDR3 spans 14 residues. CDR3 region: CASSPQGDTTEQFF. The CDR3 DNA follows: TGTGCCAGCTCACCACAGGGCGATACTACCGAGCAGTTCTTC.

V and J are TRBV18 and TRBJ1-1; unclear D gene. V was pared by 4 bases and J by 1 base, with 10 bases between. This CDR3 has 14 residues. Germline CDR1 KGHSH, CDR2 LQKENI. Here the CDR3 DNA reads TGTGCCAGCTCACTGGGAATTACGAACACTGAAGCTTTCTTT. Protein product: CASSLGITNTEAFF.

The CDR3 spells CASSLPLVGSTDTQYF. CDR3 DNA sequence: TGCGCCAGCAGCCTTCCCTTGGTGGGTAGCACAGATACGCAGTATTTT. V is TRBV5-1 and J is TRBJ2-3; D remains unclear. CDR3 size: 16 residues. The germline CDR1 and CDR2 sequences are SGHRS and YFSETQ. Trimming removed 4 bases at V and 0 bases at J, with 15 bases between.

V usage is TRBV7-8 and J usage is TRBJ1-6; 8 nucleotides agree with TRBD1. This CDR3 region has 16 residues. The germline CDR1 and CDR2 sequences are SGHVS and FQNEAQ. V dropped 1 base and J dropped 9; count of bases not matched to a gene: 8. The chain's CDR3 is CASSLGTGRPPSPLHF. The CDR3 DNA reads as TGTGCCAGCAGCTTAGGGACAGGGCGACCGCCTTCACCCCTCCACTTT.

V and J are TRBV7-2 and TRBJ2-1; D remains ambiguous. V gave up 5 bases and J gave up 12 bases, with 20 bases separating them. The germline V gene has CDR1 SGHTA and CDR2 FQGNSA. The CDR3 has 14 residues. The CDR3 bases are TGTGCCAGCAGCCGCTATTTGGGGATCAACGGGCAGTTCTTC. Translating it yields CASSRYLGINGQFF.

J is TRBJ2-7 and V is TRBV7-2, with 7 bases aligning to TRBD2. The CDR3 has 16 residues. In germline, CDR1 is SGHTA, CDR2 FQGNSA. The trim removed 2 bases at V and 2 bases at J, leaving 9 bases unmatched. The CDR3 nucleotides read TGTGCCAGCAGCTTATTTAGCGGGCAGCCCCCCTACGAGCAGTACTTC. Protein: CASSLFSGQPPYEQYF.

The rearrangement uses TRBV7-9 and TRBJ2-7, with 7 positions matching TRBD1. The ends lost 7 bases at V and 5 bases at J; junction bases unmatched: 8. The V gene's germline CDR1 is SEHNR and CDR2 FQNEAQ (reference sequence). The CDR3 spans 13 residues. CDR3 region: CASTDRARNEQYF. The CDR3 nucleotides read TGTGCCAGCACTGACAGGGCGAGGAACGAGCAGTACTTC.

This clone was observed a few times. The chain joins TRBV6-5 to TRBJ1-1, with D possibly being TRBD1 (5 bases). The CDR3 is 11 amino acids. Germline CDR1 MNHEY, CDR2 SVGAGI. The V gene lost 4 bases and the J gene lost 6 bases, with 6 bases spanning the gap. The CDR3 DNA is TGTGCCAGCAGTTGGGGGGCTGAAGCTTTCTTT. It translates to CASSWGAEAFF.

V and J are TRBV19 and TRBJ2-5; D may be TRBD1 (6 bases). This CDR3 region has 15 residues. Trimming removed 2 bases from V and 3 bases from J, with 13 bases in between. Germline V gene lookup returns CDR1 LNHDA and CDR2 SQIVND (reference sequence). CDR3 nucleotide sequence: TGTGCCAGTAGTATAACAGGGAAGGGAGAAGAGACCCAGTACTTC. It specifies CASSITGKGEETQYF.

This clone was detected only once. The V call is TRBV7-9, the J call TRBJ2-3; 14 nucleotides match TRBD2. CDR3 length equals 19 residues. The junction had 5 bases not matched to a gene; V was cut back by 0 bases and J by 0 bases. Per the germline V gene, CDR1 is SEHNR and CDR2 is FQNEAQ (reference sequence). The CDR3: CASSLAAGLAGVSTDTQYF. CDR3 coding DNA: TGTGCCAGCAGCTTAGCGGCGGGACTAGCGGGGGTTAGCACAGATACGCAGTATTTT.

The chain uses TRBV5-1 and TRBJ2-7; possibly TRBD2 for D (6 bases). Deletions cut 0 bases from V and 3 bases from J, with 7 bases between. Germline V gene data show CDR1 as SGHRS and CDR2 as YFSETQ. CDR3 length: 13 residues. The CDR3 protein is CASSLDGGYEQYF. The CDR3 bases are TGCGCCAGCAGCTTGGACGGGGGCTACGAGCAGTACTTC.

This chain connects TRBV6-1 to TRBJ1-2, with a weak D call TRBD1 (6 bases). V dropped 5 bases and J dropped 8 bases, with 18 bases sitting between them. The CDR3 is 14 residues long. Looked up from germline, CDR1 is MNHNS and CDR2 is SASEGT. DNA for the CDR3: TGTGCCAGCAGTCAGTGGGGGGGGCTCGACGGCTACACCTTC. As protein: CASSQWGGLDGYTF.

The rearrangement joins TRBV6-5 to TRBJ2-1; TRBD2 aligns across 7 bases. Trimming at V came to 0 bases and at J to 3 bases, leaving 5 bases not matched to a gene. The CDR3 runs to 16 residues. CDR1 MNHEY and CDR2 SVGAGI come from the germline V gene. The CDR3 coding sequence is TGTGCCAGCAGTTACTCGCGGTCGGGGGGCTACAATGAGCAGTTCTTC. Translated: CASSYSRSGGYNEQFF.

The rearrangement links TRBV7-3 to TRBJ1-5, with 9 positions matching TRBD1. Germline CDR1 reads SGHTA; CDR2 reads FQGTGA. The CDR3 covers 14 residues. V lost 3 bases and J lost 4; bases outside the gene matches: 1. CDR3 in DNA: TGTGCCAGCAGCTTGACAGGGGGAAATCAGCCCCAGCATTTT. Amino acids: CASSLTGGNQPQHF.

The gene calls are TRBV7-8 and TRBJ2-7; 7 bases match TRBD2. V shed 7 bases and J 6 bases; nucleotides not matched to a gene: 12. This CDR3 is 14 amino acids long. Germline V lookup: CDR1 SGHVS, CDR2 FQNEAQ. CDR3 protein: CASTLVGGSGEQYF. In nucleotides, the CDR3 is TGTGCCAGCACCCTAGTCGGGGGGTCTGGCGAGCAGTACTTC.

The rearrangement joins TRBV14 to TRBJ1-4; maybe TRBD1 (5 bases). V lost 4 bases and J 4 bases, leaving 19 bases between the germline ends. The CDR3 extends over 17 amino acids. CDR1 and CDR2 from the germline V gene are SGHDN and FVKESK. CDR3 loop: CASSPYPLAGGNEKLFF. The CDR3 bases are TGTGCCAGCAGCCCCTACCCTTTAGCGGGGGGTAATGAAAAACTGTTTTTT.

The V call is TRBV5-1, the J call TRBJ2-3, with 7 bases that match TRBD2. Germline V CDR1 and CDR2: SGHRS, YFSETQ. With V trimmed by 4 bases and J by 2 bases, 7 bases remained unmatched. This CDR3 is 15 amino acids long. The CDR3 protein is CASSLFSGDTDTQYF. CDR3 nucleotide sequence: TGCGCCAGCAGCCTTTTCAGCGGGGACACAGATACGCAGTATTTT.

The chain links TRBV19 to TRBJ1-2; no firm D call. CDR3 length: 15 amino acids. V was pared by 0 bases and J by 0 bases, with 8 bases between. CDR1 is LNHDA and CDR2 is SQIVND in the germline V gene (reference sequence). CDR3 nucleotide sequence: TGTGCCAGTAGTATAGACGGCAGGACTAACTATGGCTACACCTTC. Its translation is CASSIDGRTNYGYTF.

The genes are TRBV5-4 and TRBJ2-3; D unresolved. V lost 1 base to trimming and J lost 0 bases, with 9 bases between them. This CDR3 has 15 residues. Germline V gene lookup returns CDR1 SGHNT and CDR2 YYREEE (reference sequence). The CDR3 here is CASSLWTTSTDTQYF. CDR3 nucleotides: TGTGCCAGCAGCTTGTGGACCACAAGCACAGATACGCAGTATTTT.

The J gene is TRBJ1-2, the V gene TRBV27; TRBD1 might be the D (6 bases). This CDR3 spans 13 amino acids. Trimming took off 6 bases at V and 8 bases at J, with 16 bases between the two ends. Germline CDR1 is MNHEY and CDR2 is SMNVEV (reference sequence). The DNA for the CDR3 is TGTGCCAGCAGCACACAGGGCCTGGAAGGCTACACCTTC. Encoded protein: CASSTQGLEGYTF.

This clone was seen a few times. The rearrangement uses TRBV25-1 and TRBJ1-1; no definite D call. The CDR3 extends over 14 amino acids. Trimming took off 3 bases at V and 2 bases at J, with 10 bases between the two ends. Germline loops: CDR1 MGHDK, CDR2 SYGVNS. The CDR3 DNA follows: TGTGCCAGCAGTGAGCCGGGATCAAACACTGAAGCTTTCTTT. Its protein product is CASSEPGSNTEAFF.

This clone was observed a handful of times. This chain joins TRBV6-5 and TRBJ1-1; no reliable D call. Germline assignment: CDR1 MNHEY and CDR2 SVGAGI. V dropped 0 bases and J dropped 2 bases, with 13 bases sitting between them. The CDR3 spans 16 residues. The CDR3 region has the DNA TGTGCCAGCAGTTACTCGCCGAGTAGGAGTAACACTGAAGCTTTCTTT. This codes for CASSYSPSRSNTEAFF.

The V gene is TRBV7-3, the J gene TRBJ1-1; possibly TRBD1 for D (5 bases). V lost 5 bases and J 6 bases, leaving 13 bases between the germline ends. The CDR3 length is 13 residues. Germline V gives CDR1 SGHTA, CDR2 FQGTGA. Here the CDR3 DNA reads TGTGCCAGCAGCCCCGTGGGGGTATCTGAAGCTTTCTTT. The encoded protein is CASSPVGVSEAFF.

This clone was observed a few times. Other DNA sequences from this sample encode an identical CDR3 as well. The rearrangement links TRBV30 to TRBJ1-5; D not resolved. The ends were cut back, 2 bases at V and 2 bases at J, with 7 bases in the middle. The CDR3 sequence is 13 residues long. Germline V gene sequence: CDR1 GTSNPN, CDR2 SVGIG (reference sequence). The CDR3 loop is CAWSREGNQPQHF. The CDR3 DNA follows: TGTGCCTGGAGTCGGGAAGGCAATCAGCCCCAGCATTTT.